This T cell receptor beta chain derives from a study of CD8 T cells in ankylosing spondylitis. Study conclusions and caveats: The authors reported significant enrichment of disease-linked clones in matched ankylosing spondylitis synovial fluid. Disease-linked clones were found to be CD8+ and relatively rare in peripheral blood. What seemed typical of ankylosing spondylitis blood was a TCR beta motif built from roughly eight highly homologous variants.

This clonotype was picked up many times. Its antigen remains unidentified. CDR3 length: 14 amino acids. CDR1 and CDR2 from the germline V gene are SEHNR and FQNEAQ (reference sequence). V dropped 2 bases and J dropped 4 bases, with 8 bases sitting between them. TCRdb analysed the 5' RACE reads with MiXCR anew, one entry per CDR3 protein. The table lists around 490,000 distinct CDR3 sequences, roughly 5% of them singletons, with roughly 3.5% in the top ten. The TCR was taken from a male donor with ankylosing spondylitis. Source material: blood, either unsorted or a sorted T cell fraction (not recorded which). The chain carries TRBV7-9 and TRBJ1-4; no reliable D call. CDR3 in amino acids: CASSLLGFNEKLFF. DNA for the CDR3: TGTGCCAGCAGCTTATTGGGGTTTAATGAAAAACTGTTTTTT.